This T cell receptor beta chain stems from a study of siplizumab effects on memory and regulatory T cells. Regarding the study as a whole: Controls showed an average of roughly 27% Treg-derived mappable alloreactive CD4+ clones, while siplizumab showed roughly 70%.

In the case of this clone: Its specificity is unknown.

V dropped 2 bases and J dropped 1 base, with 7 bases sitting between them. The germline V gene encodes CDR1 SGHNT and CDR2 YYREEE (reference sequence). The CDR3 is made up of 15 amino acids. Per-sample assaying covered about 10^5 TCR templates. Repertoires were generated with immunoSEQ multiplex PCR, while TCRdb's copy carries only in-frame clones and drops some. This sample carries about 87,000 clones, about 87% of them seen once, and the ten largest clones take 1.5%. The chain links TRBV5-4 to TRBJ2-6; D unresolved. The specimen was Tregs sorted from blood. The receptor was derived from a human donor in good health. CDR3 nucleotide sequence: TGTGCCAGCAGCTTTGGGGTTTCTGGGGCCAACGTCCTGACTTTC. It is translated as CASSFGVSGANVLTF.